This is a list of T cell receptor beta chains from one sample in a study of T cells after posttransplantation cyclophosphamide. Clones were read by immunoSEQ multiplex PCR, and TCRdb kept only the in-frame ones, dropping some. The sample has 5,400 or so clones, under 90% seen once. Sequenced here: CD4+ T cells sorted from blood, sampled roughly 350 days after allogeneic stem cell transplant with posttransplant cyclophosphamide. These receptors originate from a male patient aged 50 to 60 who received an allogeneic stem cell transplant from a related donor and was CMV-positive. Part of the T cell pool may stem from the graft donor. The CDR3 runs from the conserved cysteine through the conserved F or W. D genes are given only for firm matches. Only some rows state a clone size, as once, few, many or a class for expanded clones.

CDR3nt: TGTGCCAGCAGCTTAGGGGTCTTGGGACAGGACACAGATACGCAGTATTTT
CDR3aa: CASSLGVLGQDTDTQYF
abundance: NA
v_gene: TRBV11-3
d_gene: TRBD1
j_gene: TRBJ2-3

CDR3nt: TGTGCCATCAGGGAGACTAGCCGGGGGTACGAGCAGTACTTC
CDR3aa: CAIRETSRGYEQYF
abundance: NA
v_gene: TRBV10-3
d_gene: TRBD2
j_gene: TRBJ2-7

CDR3nt: TGTGCCAGCAGCTTACAGGGGAACGGGGAGCTGTTTTTT
CDR3aa: CASSLQGNGELFF
abundance: NA
v_gene: TRBV7-9
d_gene: NA
j_gene: TRBJ2-2

CDR3nt: TGCGCCAGCAGTGAGGTAGGGGGCGGTGAAGCTTTCTTT
CDR3aa: CASSEVGGGEAFF
abundance: NA
v_gene: TRBV10-2
d_gene: TRBD1
j_gene: TRBJ1-1

CDR3nt: TGTGCCAGCAGCCCCTCGACAGGGCTCGGCTATGGCTACACCTTC
CDR3aa: CASSPSTGLGYGYTF
abundance: NA
v_gene: TRBV7-2
d_gene: TRBD1
j_gene: TRBJ1-2

CDR3nt: TGCGCCAGCAGCCCAGGACTAGCGGAATACAATGAGCAGTTCTTC
CDR3aa: CASSPGLAEYNEQFF
abundance: NA
v_gene: TRBV5-1
d_gene: TRBD2
j_gene: TRBJ2-1

CDR3nt: TGCGCCAGCAGCTTGGGAAATTCGGGGAACACTGAAGCTTTCTTT
CDR3aa: CASSLGNSGNTEAFF
abundance: NA
v_gene: TRBV5-1
d_gene: NA
j_gene: TRBJ1-1

CDR3nt: TGTGCCAGCAGCCCGACTACACGGACCGGGGAGCTGTTTTTT
CDR3aa: CASSPTTRTGELFF
abundance: NA
v_gene: TRBV5-4
d_gene: NA
j_gene: TRBJ2-2

CDR3nt: TGTGCCAGCAGGCCACAGGGACCTGGAAACACCATATATTTT
CDR3aa: CASRPQGPGNTIYF
abundance: few
v_gene: TRBV2
d_gene: NA
j_gene: TRBJ1-3

CDR3nt: TGTGCCAGCAGAGGTCGGGACAGTCTTTTGGAAAAACTGTTTTTT
CDR3aa: CASRGRDSLLEKLFF
abundance: NA
v_gene: TRBV6-1
d_gene: TRBD1
j_gene: TRBJ1-4

CDR3nt: TGTGCCGTTCAGGGCACCGGGGAGCTGTTTTTT
CDR3aa: CAVQGTGELFF
abundance: NA
v_gene: TRBV2
d_gene: NA
j_gene: TRBJ2-2

CDR3nt: TGTGCCAGCAGCGTGCTACAGGGGGGTATAACTGAAGCTTTCTTT
CDR3aa: CASSVLQGGITEAFF
abundance: NA
v_gene: TRBV7-9
d_gene: TRBD1
j_gene: TRBJ1-1

CDR3nt: TGCAGCTGTACCGGGTCGTCTAGGACTGAAGCTTTCTTT
CDR3aa: CSCTGSSRTEAFF
abundance: NA
v_gene: TRBV29-1
d_gene: NA
j_gene: TRBJ1-1

CDR3nt: TGCGCCAGCAGCTTGGGGACAGAGTTTGGGACTGAAGCTTTCTTT
CDR3aa: CASSLGTEFGTEAFF
abundance: once
v_gene: TRBV5-1
d_gene: NA
j_gene: TRBJ1-1

CDR3nt: TGTGCCAGTACCGTTGACAGGCCTAATAGCAATCAGCCCCAGCATTTT
CDR3aa: CASTVDRPNSNQPQHF
abundance: NA
v_gene: TRBV19
d_gene: NA
j_gene: TRBJ1-5

CDR3nt: TGTGCCAGCAGCGGGGGAGCCGGGCGGGGATACACAGATACGCAGTATTTT
CDR3aa: CASSGGAGRGYTDTQYF
abundance: NA
v_gene: TRBV5-4
d_gene: NA
j_gene: TRBJ2-3

CDR3nt: TGTGCCAGCAGCCCCGCAGGGGGCAATCAGCCCCAGCATTTT
CDR3aa: CASSPAGGNQPQHF
abundance: NA
v_gene: TRBV5-4
d_gene: NA
j_gene: TRBJ1-5

CDR3nt: TGTGCCATCTGGGGACAGCTGGGGGGCTACACCTTC
CDR3aa: CAIWGQLGGYTF
abundance: NA
v_gene: TRBV10-3
d_gene: TRBD1
j_gene: TRBJ1-2

CDR3nt: TGTGCCAGCAGCCACGGGACACTGAACACCGGGGAGCTGTTTTTT
CDR3aa: CASSHGTLNTGELFF
abundance: NA
v_gene: TRBV13
d_gene: NA
j_gene: TRBJ2-2

CDR3nt: TGTGCCAGCTCTCCAACCTCTCAGAGCACAGATACGCAGTATTTT
CDR3aa: CASSPTSQSTDTQYF
abundance: NA
v_gene: TRBV18
d_gene: NA
j_gene: TRBJ2-3

CDR3nt: TGTGCCAGCAGTTACTCGATAGAGTATGGCTACACCTTC
CDR3aa: CASSYSIEYGYTF
abundance: NA
v_gene: TRBV6-5
d_gene: NA
j_gene: TRBJ1-2

CDR3nt: TGTGCCAGTAGTATGGGGCGGACAGGGGATCAGCCCCAGCATTTT
CDR3aa: CASSMGRTGDQPQHF
abundance: NA
v_gene: TRBV19
d_gene: TRBD1
j_gene: TRBJ1-5

CDR3nt: TGCGCCAGCAGTGAACTCGGGGAGACCCAGTACTTC
CDR3aa: CASSELGETQYF
abundance: NA
v_gene: TRBV10-2
d_gene: NA
j_gene: TRBJ2-5

CDR3nt: TGTGCCTGGAGGCCCTGGACTAGGCTGTTAGTGGATACGCAGTATTTT
CDR3aa: CAWRPWTRLLVDTQYF
abundance: once
v_gene: TRBV30
d_gene: TRBD2
j_gene: TRBJ2-3

CDR3nt: TGTGCCAGCATGGGACAGGCGGGAAATTCACCCCTCCACTTT
CDR3aa: CASMGQAGNSPLHF
abundance: few
v_gene: TRBV2
d_gene: TRBD1
j_gene: TRBJ1-6

CDR3nt: TGTGCCAGCAGCGTGTTACAAATCACCTCTGGAAACACCATATATTTT
CDR3aa: CASSVLQITSGNTIYF
abundance: NA
v_gene: TRBV2
d_gene: NA
j_gene: TRBJ1-3

CDR3nt: TGTGCCAGTAGCGCCCTCAGCTCCCCAGGTGAGCTATACGGCTACACCTTC
CDR3aa: CASSALSSPGELYGYTF
abundance: NA
v_gene: TRBV19
d_gene: NA
j_gene: TRBJ1-2

CDR3nt: TGTGCCGGGCGCTTCACGACAGGAACTATCTCCTACAATGAGCAGTTCTTC
CDR3aa: CAGRFTTGTISYNEQFF
abundance: few
v_gene: TRBV30
d_gene: NA
j_gene: TRBJ2-1

CDR3nt: TGTGCCAGCAGCACTATGGGACTAGCGGAGCAAGAGACCCAGTACTTC
CDR3aa: CASSTMGLAEQETQYF
abundance: once
v_gene: TRBV9
d_gene: TRBD2
j_gene: TRBJ2-5

CDR3nt: TGTGCCAGCAGCTTAGTTGGCTCTCGCGAGCAGTACTTC
CDR3aa: CASSLVGSREQYF
abundance: NA
v_gene: TRBV11-2
d_gene: NA
j_gene: TRBJ2-7

CDR3nt: TGTGCCAGCAGAAAACTAGCGACTAGCACAGATACGCAGTATTTT
CDR3aa: CASRKLATSTDTQYF
abundance: NA
v_gene: TRBV2
d_gene: TRBD2
j_gene: TRBJ2-3

CDR3nt: TGTGCCAGCAGTGAGGGCTGGAGGGACGGGAATTCCCCCCTCCACTTT
CDR3aa: CASSEGWRDGNSPLHF
abundance: NA
v_gene: TRBV6-1
d_gene: NA
j_gene: TRBJ1-6

CDR3nt: TGTGCCAGCAGCGTAGCTACTTTCGACAGCCTACCGACCCAGTACTTC
CDR3aa: CASSVATFDSLPTQYF
abundance: few
v_gene: TRBV9
d_gene: NA
j_gene: TRBJ2-5

CDR3nt: TGCGCCAGCAGCCCCGGGACAGGGGGCCCCGGGGAACTGTTTTTT
CDR3aa: CASSPGTGGPGELFF
abundance: NA
v_gene: TRBV5-1
d_gene: TRBD1
j_gene: TRBJ1-4

CDR3nt: TGCGCCAGCAGCTTTGGACAGGCAAGCTATGGCTACACCTTC
CDR3aa: CASSFGQASYGYTF
abundance: NA
v_gene: TRBV5-1
d_gene: TRBD1
j_gene: TRBJ1-2

CDR3nt: TGCGCCAGCAGCTCGGGACAGGGTTGGGCCTACGAGCAGTACTTC
CDR3aa: CASSSGQGWAYEQYF
abundance: NA
v_gene: TRBV5-1
d_gene: TRBD1
j_gene: TRBJ2-7

CDR3nt: TGCGCCAGCAGCCAAAGCTTTCAGGGGACCTACGAGCAGTACTTC
CDR3aa: CASSQSFQGTYEQYF
abundance: NA
v_gene: TRBV4-1
d_gene: NA
j_gene: TRBJ2-7

CDR3nt: TGTGCCAGCAGAGCCTCCCCAGCGGGGGGTTACGAGCAGTACTTC
CDR3aa: CASRASPAGGYEQYF
abundance: NA
v_gene: TRBV6-1
d_gene: TRBD2
j_gene: TRBJ2-7

CDR3nt: TGTGCCAGCAGCGTAGCCGATACTAGTAAACAGTACTTC
CDR3aa: CASSVADTSKQYF
abundance: NA
v_gene: TRBV9
d_gene: NA
j_gene: TRBJ2-7

CDR3nt: TGTGCCAGCAGCCACCCGGGACAGGGGTATGGCTACACCTTC
CDR3aa: CASSHPGQGYGYTF
abundance: NA
v_gene: TRBV14
d_gene: TRBD1
j_gene: TRBJ1-2

CDR3nt: TGTGCCAGCAGCTTAGAGGCCACTAGCGGGGAAGCAGATACGCAGTATTTT
CDR3aa: CASSLEATSGEADTQYF
abundance: NA
v_gene: TRBV7-6
d_gene: TRBD2
j_gene: TRBJ2-3

CDR3nt: TGTGCCAGCATCCCAGGGGACCCCCATCAGCCCCAGCATTTT
CDR3aa: CASIPGDPHQPQHF
abundance: NA
v_gene: TRBV6-1
d_gene: NA
j_gene: TRBJ1-5

CDR3nt: TGTGCCAGCAGCTTGGGGGGAGGAGTCTACGAGCAGTACTTC
CDR3aa: CASSLGGGVYEQYF
abundance: NA
v_gene: TRBV13
d_gene: NA
j_gene: TRBJ2-7

CDR3nt: TGTGCCAGCAGCCCTCATTCGGACCAAGAGACCCAGTACTTC
CDR3aa: CASSPHSDQETQYF
abundance: few
v_gene: TRBV5-5
d_gene: NA
j_gene: TRBJ2-5

CDR3nt: TGTGCCAGTAGTATGGGGATAGCGGAACAAGAGACCCAGTACTTC
CDR3aa: CASSMGIAEQETQYF
abundance: NA
v_gene: TRBV19
d_gene: NA
j_gene: TRBJ2-5

CDR3nt: TGTGCCTGGGGGGACAGGCCTGGCTACACCTTC
CDR3aa: CAWGDRPGYTF
abundance: NA
v_gene: TRBV30
d_gene: TRBD1
j_gene: TRBJ1-2

CDR3nt: TGTGCCAGCAGCACGGGACAGCCGAATGAAAAACTGTTTTTT
CDR3aa: CASSTGQPNEKLFF
abundance: NA
v_gene: TRBV11-2
d_gene: TRBD1
j_gene: TRBJ1-4

CDR3nt: TGTGCCAGCAGCTCGGGACAGAACACTGAAGCTTTCTTT
CDR3aa: CASSSGQNTEAFF
abundance: NA
v_gene: TRBV7-9
d_gene: NA
j_gene: TRBJ1-1

CDR3nt: TGTGCCAGCAGCCCTGGACTAGCGGGGGTGGGAGAGCAGTTCTTC
CDR3aa: CASSPGLAGVGEQFF
abundance: NA
v_gene: TRBV5-6
d_gene: TRBD2
j_gene: TRBJ2-1

CDR3nt: TGTGCCAGCAGTTTAGGTACTATGATCGGCTACACCTTC
CDR3aa: CASSLGTMIGYTF
abundance: NA
v_gene: TRBV7-2
d_gene: NA
j_gene: TRBJ1-2

CDR3nt: TGTGCCAGCAGCTTAATAGCGGGTGGAGATACGCAGTATTTT
CDR3aa: CASSLIAGGDTQYF
abundance: few
v_gene: TRBV7-3
d_gene: TRBD2
j_gene: TRBJ2-3

CDR3nt: TGTGCCAGCAGCCTTAATAGCAATCAGCCCCAGCATTTT
CDR3aa: CASSLNSNQPQHF
abundance: NA
v_gene: TRBV7-3
d_gene: NA
j_gene: TRBJ1-5

CDR3nt: TGTGCCAGCAGTCTACTAGCGGGAGGGAAAGGGGGGGCCAATGAGCAGTTCTTC
CDR3aa: CASSLLAGGKGGANEQFF
abundance: NA
v_gene: TRBV27
d_gene: TRBD2
j_gene: TRBJ2-1

CDR3nt: TGTGCCAGTAGTGTACCGGGACAGTTAAATTCACCCCTCCACTTT
CDR3aa: CASSVPGQLNSPLHF
abundance: once
v_gene: TRBV19
d_gene: TRBD1
j_gene: TRBJ1-6